Listed here are 2 T cell receptor beta chains from one sample, sequenced in a study of blood T cell repertoires in COVID-19. Data came from immunoSEQ multiplex PCR; TCRdb stores just in-frame clones and leaves some out. This table has 140,000 to 150,000 clones, about 79% appearing once. Sequenced material: peripheral blood. All receptors derive from a man aged 55 to 70 with active or convalescent COVID-19.

This clone turned up a few times. The rearrangement links TRBV12-3 or TRBV12-4 to TRBJ1-2; D may be TRBD1 (5 bases). This CDR3 spans 13 amino acids. V lost 5 bases, J lost 2 bases, and 9 bases lay in between. CDR3 loop: CASSRPGNYGYTF. The CDR3, as DNA: TGTGCCAGCAGTCGCCCAGGGAACTATGGCTACACCTTC.

This chain uses TRBV2 with TRBJ2-7, with 7 bases lining up with TRBD1. CDR3 length: 15 residues. Germline CDR1 SNHLY, CDR2 FYNNEI. The junction had 7 bases not matched to a gene; V was cut back by 3 bases and J by 2 bases. CDR3 amino acids: CASSDRDRLTYEQYF. The CDR3 region has the DNA TGTGCCAGCAGTGACCGGGACAGACTAACCTACGAGCAGTACTTC.